In its sample, the clone carrying this TCR beta chain was seen a few times. The data derive from a study of blood T cells in healthy people across ages. Alongside a J-beta primer mix, a sample-barcoded 5' primer served in a second PCR lasting roughly 7 to 11 cycles. The study obtained at least 2.5 million CDR3-containing paired-end reads from every sample. TCRdb re-called the 5' RACE reads with MiXCR, one entry per CDR3 protein. The sample contains about 780,000 distinct CDR3 sequences, about 42% of which appear only once. Germline V gene lookup returns CDR1 SGHTA and CDR2 FQGNSA. Trimming shortened V by 4 bases and J by 1 base, and 12 bases separated the two germline ends. This CDR3 contains 15 residues.

The receptor was isolated from a man older than 75 in good health. The chain carries TRBV7-2 and TRBJ2-3, with TRBD2 as a possible D gene (6 bases). Sequencing was performed on blood. The DNA of the CDR3 is TGTGCCAGCAGCTGGGGGGACGCGCGCACAGATACGCAGTATTTT. This codes for CASSWGDARTDTQYF.